This T cell receptor beta chain was identified in a study of cytomegalovirus exposure and HLA in healthy donors (dated by TCRdb to 2017 to 2019). In terms of the full investigation: An earlier analysis of more than 550 of the donors reported 250 to 350 Gb of sequence data and 117 million unique TCR beta sequences obtained from 150 million to 200 million T cells. An early release that covered more than 550 HLA-typed donors contained around 300 gigabases of sequencing data and 65 million to 100 million unique TCR sequences. The study aimed to test whether cataloging public T cell receptors could reveal signatures of past pathogen exposure. Donor age, sex, ethnicity and CMV serostatus were collected together with the repertoire data. Among 300 to 450 genotyped donors of the cohort, an average of roughly 240,000 unique TCR beta nucleotide sequences were sequenced per donor, roughly 18% of them non-productive. Both class I and class II loci were covered by HLA typing, at four-digit resolution. Four to six DR-DQ haplotypes were handled as single units for association and clustering because linkage in the cohort was strong. Using immunosequencing, the study profiled T cell repertoires from 500 to 800 subjects and related those repertoires to cytomegalovirus serostatus. Genome-wide SNP genotypes for about 55% of the 666 donors were used in a later genetic analysis, which treated that subset as a discovery cohort. A separate validation cohort of roughly 110 different subjects was used in addition to the approximately 610-subject first cohort. To study patterns of TCR occurrence, a later analysis re-analyzed previously published TCR beta repertoires from several hundred donors and added high-resolution HLA genotyping. In an earlier analysis of a few hundred of the donors, high-throughput TCR beta sequencing was used to judge whether each TCR beta V gene segment behaved as functional or pseudogenic. Typing coverage varied by locus: roughly 620-640 donors for A, B, C, DRB1 and DQB1; roughly 520 for DQA1; approximately 610 for DPA1; more than 450 for DPB1. Of the approximately 400 genotyped donors, approximately 80% fell in the genetic ancestry cluster associated with self-reported Caucasian donors. Every discovery cohort repertoire had been produced on one sequencing platform. In the later analysis, no new phenotypic data were used to find candidate immune exposures; instead, reliance was placed on TCR beta sequences and their occurrence across donors. High-throughput TCR immunosequencing, statistical association of individual TCRs with disease status, and machine learning were combined to predict cytomegalovirus infection status. What the research found in general, with its limitations: A later analysis found that TCR association rates varied across HLA loci, with DRB1 alleles showing the most associated TCRs and HLA-C alleles the fewest. The only immune exposure information available for the cohort was CMV serostatus. Across donors, most TCR sequences were observed very rarely, whereas some public TCRs were present in many individuals. Sequencing depth was assumed to be roughly uniform across donors in the presence/absence analyses, though that assumption may not hold. A later analysis associated 15,000 to 20,000 TCR beta sequences with specific HLA alleles at a false discovery rate of 0.05. In a later analysis, HLA-associated TCR beta chains were found to be more clonally expanded and to have lower generation probabilities than equally common non-associated chains. A further reported finding was that TCR beta sequences accurately predicted the HLA-A and HLA-B alleles for most subjects in the first cohort. Cytomegalovirus status was reported to be diagnosed by the classifier with high specificity and sensitivity in both the original and validation cohorts. Most CMV-associated TCR beta chains appeared to be HLA-restricted in a later analysis, and the HLA associations seemed to be driven largely by CMV exposure. It was suggested by the authors that the approach could potentially be generalized to other disease states and immunological phenotypes. The 87-base-pair reads could not distinguish some IMGT-functional V segments, including TRBV6-2 and TRBV6-3, so those segments were excluded. In an earlier analysis of 587 of the donors, most TCR beta V segments appeared in productive rearrangements about 87% or about 30% of the time, broadly matching IMGT annotations. In a later genetic analysis, fewer N-insertions in productive TCRs were reported among donors in an Asian-associated ancestry cluster than the roughly 640-donor mean. A group of highly shared sequence variants was considered likely to be a technical artifact of the sequencing pipeline. Because counts were too low, approximately 15 rarely observed V segments, including chromosome 9 orphons, were excluded from the earlier analysis of roughly 580 of the donors. Correlated functional status among segregating V segments might reflect linkage disequilibrium, but an unknown experimental factor could not be ruled out. According to a later analysis, parvovirus B19, influenza, CMV and Epstein-Barr virus appeared linked to several top co-occurrence clusters. In the study, some 160 TCR beta chains were listed as associated with cytomegalovirus. An association between a missense DCLRE1C variant and V-gene and J-gene trimming of TCR beta chains was found in a later genetic analysis and replicated in an independent cohort. Because HLA typing was missing for some donors at each locus, association tests included only the typed subset. When HLA alleles, especially DR and DQ, strongly co-occurred, attributing TCR associations to individual alleles was difficult. In vitro tests confirmed that a few of the cytomegalovirus-associated TCR beta chains recognize cytomegalovirus antigens. The cohort was sequenced for TCR beta chains only, and without alpha or paired-chain data the features that could be detected were limited.

The cohort comprised some 700 healthy bone marrow donors. All cohort members were sampled while nominally healthy, although unrecorded immune exposures were likely present. The donor tested CMV seronegative and was one of the 352 seronegative cohort members. Each donor provided a peripheral blood sample, and peripheral blood mononuclear cells were used for TCR beta sequencing. The Qiagen DNeasy Blood Extraction Kit was used to extract genomic DNA from the blood cell samples. In this sample, this clone turned up a few times. Its antigen is still unknown. Qualities for individual bases were not recorded, and no much larger clone is one base off. At the junction V is shortened by 10 bases and J by 11 bases; bases outside the gene matches: 19. CDR1 is given as SEHNR and CDR2 as FQNEAQ, both from the germline V gene (reference sequence). From the cysteine up to the phenylalanine, the CDR3 has a length of 14 residues. Only the CDR3 DNA is retained, 42 bases long and in frame from the first base.

The library was built by means of the immunoSEQ multiplex PCR assay. For the multiplex PCR, a mixture combining 60 forward primers for TCR Vbeta segments and 13 reverse primers for TCR Jbeta segments was used. A multiplex PCR assay on genomic DNA amplified the CDR3 region of rearranged TCR beta genes. The Illumina HiSeq System was used to sequence the amplified TCR beta libraries as 87-base-pair reads. The original pipeline was this. A later analysis tallied roughly 78 million unique TCR beta chains across the 610 or so repertoires, and about 10 million of those chains were shared by two or more donors. A nearest-neighbor algorithm error-corrected the raw reads and collapsed the reads into unique sequences, merging closely related sequences to remove PCR and sequencing errors. To assign V, D and J gene segments, CDR3 sequences were aligned to IMGT reference sequences. For a sequence to be retained, at least a six-nucleotide match to both a V gene segment and a J gene segment was required. A rearrangement counted as productive if the CDR3 had no stop codons and remained in frame with V and J, and every other rearrangement counted as non-productive. CDR3 was defined by IMGT convention, running from the second conserved V-encoded cysteine to the conserved J-encoded phenylalanine. The earlier analysis of some 540 of the donors excluded any sequence lacking an unambiguous match to a single V gene segment. An earlier analysis of 587 of the donors called V segments functional above 56.7% productive rearrangements and segregating when the between-donor standard deviation exceeded 5%. To diagnose cytomegalovirus status from the catalog of TCR beta chain sequences, a statistical classification framework was built. In a later analysis, TCR nucleotide sequences were compared against IMGT/GENE-DB human TR gene sequences so that V and J genes could be assigned. The TCRdist pipeline was used in a later analysis to assign CDR3 sequences and most-parsimonious VDJ recombination scenarios. In a later analysis, each TCR beta chain was defined by its CDR3 amino acid sequence together with its V-gene family, and reads without a unique V-gene family were excluded. As a way to deal with suspected cross-contamination and a sequencing artifact, a later analysis dropped over 550 nucleotide sequences that were highly shared and had low generation probability. In a later analysis, a clonal expansion index was calculated for each public chain from normalized within-repertoire ranks of inferred template counts. In a later analysis, generation probabilities were computed with a VDJ recombination model fitted to out-of-frame rearrangements, and the resulting probabilities were checked against IGoR. Hypergeometric tests were used in a later analysis to score TCR-TCR, TCR-HLA and TCR-CMV co-occurrence, with a repertoire-size bias correction applied to the TCR pairs. A later analysis estimated false discovery rates by permuting HLA or CMV assignments 20 times. In a later analysis, co-occurring TCRs were grouped using DBSCAN, and TCRdist sequence similarity was added for clustering within HLA-allele-positive subsets. Co-occurrence clustering excluded repertoires with fewer than 30,000 or more than 120,000 public chains, plus five with anomalous nucleotide sharing. This immuneACCESS table, as held by TCRdb, lists in-frame sequences with V and J called but not all clones. Of the missing ones, under half trace to an unresolved V gene in checked studies; the others have no known cause. That table furnishes V, J and clone size, whereas the DNA furnished D and trimming. The sample includes 190,000 or so clones, with around 83% observed a single time. Of the sample, 1.5% to 2% is held by the ten largest clones.

Material: PBMCs. The V and J genes are TRBV7-9 and TRBJ1-1, with 7 central nucleotides matching TRBD1. This TCR came from a man aged 45-65 years in good health and CMV-seronegative. The DNA reads TGTGCCACCTTGGGACAGACAGTTCCTCTGCGGGCTTTCTTT. Its protein reads: CATLGQTVPLRAFF.